This TCR beta chain was sequenced during a study of shared clonotypes between healthy human individuals. TCRdb's copy holds only in-frame clones and misses some; the assay was immunoSEQ multiplex PCR. The repertoire holds 600,000 to 800,000 clones, over 55% seen once, with approximately 1.7% in the top ten. In its sample, this clone was seen a few times. Antigen: not known. Study-wide findings and caveats: Around 5% of naive CD4 clonotypes were common to a handful of donors. Enrolling few donors narrowed the genetic and exposure-history diversity that was represented.

From germline, CDR1 is MNHNS and CDR2 SASEGT. The CDR3 consists of 14 residues. The germline V and J ends were trimmed by 3 bases and 4 bases, with 9 bases remaining between them. A CD45RA+ naive subset and a CD45RA-negative memory subset were split from CD4+ cells. This chain links TRBV6-1 with TRBJ2-2; D gene ambiguous. Sequenced: memory CD4+ T cells sorted from blood. Stated subset: CD45RA-negative fraction. The clonotype comes from a woman aged 25 to 39 in good health. The DNA of the CDR3 is TGTGCCAGCAGTGAGCCAGCCAGCACCGGGGAGCTGTTTTTT. Translating it yields CASSEPASTGELFF.